One and the same sample provided the 32 T cell receptor beta chains below, sequenced in a study of blood T cell repertoires in COVID-19. Profiling relied on immunoSEQ multiplex PCR, and the TCRdb table lists in-frame clones only, not all of them. The sample has 200,000 or so clones, 70% to 85% seen once. Input material: peripheral blood. The receptors were sampled from a human donor with acute or convalescent COVID-19. The donor label of this sample is uncertain.

This rearrangement joins TRBV27 to TRBJ2-6; tentative D call: TRBD1 (6 bases). The V end lost 7 bases, the J end lost 4 bases, and 17 bases lay between the germline ends. The CDR3 loop spans 16 amino acids. Germline CDR1 is MNHEY and CDR2 is SMNVEV (reference sequence). The CDR3 spells CASIDSWGLGANVLTF. CDR3 coding DNA: TGTGCCAGCATCGATAGCTGGGGGCTAGGGGCCAACGTCCTGACTTTC.

The chain employs TRBV6-5 and TRBJ1-2; 7 bases agree with TRBD1. Germline assignment: CDR1 MNHEY and CDR2 SVGAGI. The CDR3 length is 15 residues. V lost 6 bases to trimming and J lost 8 bases; unmatched junction nucleotides: 15. The CDR3: CASSRGGGTAVGYTF. The CDR3 region has the DNA TGTGCCAGCAGCCGAGGGGGCGGGACGGCCGTGGGCTACACCTTC.

This chain uses TRBV27 with TRBJ1-3; TRBD1 matches at 7 bases. The germline gives CDR1 MNHEY, CDR2 SMNVEV (reference sequence). V lost 4 bases and J lost 3; bases outside the gene matches: 3. CDR3 length equals 14 residues. The CDR3 DNA follows: TGTGCCAGCAGTTCAAGGGGGCTTGGAAACACCATATATTTT. Its protein is CASSSRGLGNTIYF.

V gene TRBV24-1 combines with J gene TRBJ2-5, with D perhaps TRBD1 (6 bases). V lost 4 bases and J 1 base, leaving 12 bases between the germline ends. CDR3 length: 15 residues. CDR1 is KGHDR and CDR2 is SFDVKD in the germline V gene. CDR3 amino acids: CATSEGTGFQETQYF. CDR3 coding DNA: TGTGCCACCAGTGAGGGAACAGGGTTCCAAGAGACCCAGTACTTC.

The J gene is TRBJ2-5, the V gene TRBV7-8, with 10 bases aligning to TRBD1. Germline loops: CDR1 SGHVS, CDR2 FQNEAQ. V dropped 1 base and J dropped 3; count of bases not matched to a gene: 17. This CDR3 is built from 20 residues. The CDR3 DNA follows: TGTGCCAGCAGCTTAGAGACAGGGGGCTTGCTAGCGGGCCGAAAAGAGACCCAGTACTTC. The encoded protein is CASSLETGGLLAGRKETQYF.

This clone was picked up one time. The chain has TRBV5-6 and TRBJ2-5; no reliable D call. The CDR3 length is 13 residues. Germline V lookup: CDR1 SGHDT, CDR2 YYEEEE. Between the trimmed V and J ends, which lost 0 bases and 3 bases, there was a span of 6 bases. CDR3 bases: TGTGCCAGCAGCTTGGCAGATAAAGAGACCCAGTACTTC. This encodes CASSLADKETQYF.

This chain connects TRBV6-6 to TRBJ2-7, with D possibly TRBD1 on 7 matching bases. The V and J ends lost 4 bases and 3 bases respectively, with 19 bases between them. The CDR3 runs to 16 residues. Germline-derived CDR1 and CDR2 are MNHNY and SVGAGI (reference sequence). CDR3 protein: CASSSPLQGGLYEQYF. The CDR3 nucleotides are TGTGCCAGCAGTTCCCCCCTCCAGGGGGGTCTCTACGAGCAGTACTTC.

Only a few counts were recorded for this clone. This chain uses TRBV24-1 with TRBJ2-7, with a weak D call TRBD1 (6 bases). Germline V gives CDR1 KGHDR, CDR2 SFDVKD. CDR3 size: 13 residues. The V end lost 12 bases, the J end lost 1 base, and 15 bases lay between the germline ends. The CDR3 here is CAARETGSYEQYF. The CDR3 DNA reads as TGTGCCGCTAGAGAAACAGGGTCCTACGAGCAGTACTTC.

The V call is TRBV7-2, the J call TRBJ1-1; no reliable D call. Germline V lookup: CDR1 SGHTA, CDR2 FQGNSA. Deletions cut 1 base from V and 0 bases from J, with 6 bases between. The CDR3 consists of 14 residues. CDR3 region: CASSLVAMNTEAFF. The CDR3 nucleotides are TGTGCCAGCAGCTTAGTTGCGATGAACACTGAAGCTTTCTTT.

The J gene is TRBJ2-2, the V gene TRBV7-4; maybe TRBD1 (6 bases). Trimming pared 2 bases from V and 0 bases from J, leaving 16 bases between. The germline V gene has CDR1 SGHVT and CDR2 SQSDAQ. The CDR3 contains 18 residues. The CDR3 reads CASSLSPDRPTNTGELFF. CDR3 coding DNA: TGTGCCAGCAGCTTAAGCCCCGACAGGCCGACGAACACCGGGGAGCTGTTTTTT.

The CDR3 region has the DNA TGTGCCAGTAGTATGTCAGAAAACACTGAAGCTTTCTTT. It is translated as CASSMSENTEAFF. The chain recombines TRBV19 with TRBJ1-1; no clear D. This CDR3 has 13 amino acids. CDR1 and CDR2 from the germline V gene are LNHDA and SQIVND (reference sequence). V lost 3 bases and J lost 2, with 7 bases in between.

J is TRBJ2-1 and V is TRBV5-6, with 10 bases fitting TRBD2. Trimming at V came to 8 bases and at J to 1 base, leaving 9 bases not matched to a gene. Germline CDR1 and CDR2: SGHDT and YYEEEE. The CDR3 has 16 residues. The CDR3 DNA reads TGTGCCAGTACCGTCCAGACTAGCGGGTCCTACAATGAGCAGTTCTTC. It is translated as CASTVQTSGSYNEQFF.

This rearrangement joins TRBV7-2 to TRBJ2-6; D is possibly TRBD2 (6 bases). Trimming removed 6 bases at V and 2 bases at J, with 14 bases between. This CDR3 is built from 16 residues. CDR1 is SGHTA and CDR2 is FQGNSA in the germline V gene. CDR3 in amino acids: CASRFLGGAGANVLTF. In DNA, the CDR3 is TGTGCCAGCAGATTCCTTGGAGGGGCTGGGGCCAACGTCCTGACTTTC.

This chain uses TRBV9 with TRBJ1-6, with 9 bases that match TRBD1. V lost 3 bases, J lost 7 bases, and 5 bases stayed unmatched. Germline V gene lookup returns CDR1 SGDLS and CDR2 YYNGEE. The CDR3 is 15 residues long. In nucleotides, the CDR3 is TGTGCCAGCAGCGCCACCGGGACAGGGAATTCACCCCTCCACTTT. Protein product: CASSATGTGNSPLHF.

This sequence joins TRBV7-2 and TRBJ1-1; the D gene is possibly TRBD1 (5 bases). Deletions cut 2 bases from V and 7 bases from J, with 17 bases between. The germline V gene encodes CDR1 SGHTA and CDR2 FQGNSA. CDR3 size: 15 residues. The CDR3 reads CASSLSRLGQGEAFF. As DNA, the CDR3 is TGTGCCAGCAGCTTATCGCGGCTGGGTCAGGGTGAAGCTTTCTTT.

The chain is built from TRBV24-1 and TRBJ2-7, with D perhaps matching TRBD1 (5 bases). Germline CDR1 and CDR2: KGHDR and SFDVKD. The CDR3 is 15 amino acids. The ends were cut back, 2 bases at V and 2 bases at J, with 12 bases in the middle. The CDR3 bases are TGTGCCACCAGTGATTCCCGACAGTTAACCTACGAGCAGTACTTC. This gives the protein CATSDSRQLTYEQYF.

The V gene is TRBV3-1 (or the pseudogene TRBV3-2), the J gene TRBJ2-2, with D uncertain. Germline V gene data show CDR1 as LGHDT and CDR2 as YNNKEL (reference sequence). Trimming removed 4 bases at V and 7 bases at J, with 16 bases between. This CDR3 region has 15 residues. The CDR3 protein is CASSPPVSPHGELFF. The DNA of the CDR3 is TGTGCCAGCAGCCCTCCGGTCTCTCCCCACGGGGAGCTGTTTTTT.

The rearrangement joins TRBV28 to TRBJ1-2, with 7 bases that match TRBD1. The CDR3 sequence is 14 residues long. Germline CDR1 MDHEN, CDR2 SYDVKM. The V gene end was trimmed by 3 bases and the J gene end by 4 bases; junction bases not matched to a gene: 5. This CDR3 is CASSFSGQSYGYTF. The DNA of the CDR3 is TGTGCCAGCAGTTTTTCGGGACAGAGCTATGGCTACACCTTC.

This clone was counted between two and nine times. The chain recombines TRBV30 with TRBJ2-6; D perhaps matches TRBD2 (6 bases). V lost 6 bases and J lost 2, with 11 bases in between. The V gene's germline CDR1 is GTSNPN and CDR2 SVGIG (reference sequence). The CDR3 covers 14 residues. The CDR3 loop reads CACPREAGANVLTF. CDR3 in DNA: TGTGCCTGTCCTAGGGAGGCTGGGGCCAACGTCCTGACTTTC.

This clone was counted a few times. This rearrangement joins TRBV7-9 to TRBJ2-5; D is perhaps TRBD1 (5 bases). Looked up from germline, CDR1 is SEHNR and CDR2 is FQNEAQ (reference sequence). This CDR3 contains 15 residues. With 5 bases removed from V and 5 bases from J, the gap between germline ends came to 18 bases. The CDR3 is CASSPTQAPGETQYF. CDR3 DNA sequence: TGTGCCAGCAGCCCGACACAGGCCCCAGGGGAGACCCAGTACTTC.

The chain has TRBV5-6 and TRBJ1-1; D is unclear. In germline, CDR1 is SGHDT, CDR2 YYEEEE. This CDR3 spans 14 amino acids. V dropped 4 bases and J dropped 4 bases, with 14 bases sitting between them. CDR3 DNA: TGTGCCAGCAGCGTGCGACTGGCGGGCACTGAAGCTTTCTTT. Its translation: CASSVRLAGTEAFF.

This clone was picked up a small number of times. The chain recombines TRBV30 with TRBJ1-5, with 7 bases lining up with TRBD1. The length of the CDR3 is 13 residues. Trimming cost V 4 bases and J 2 bases; bases outside gene matches: 2. Germline V gene lookup returns CDR1 GTSNPN and CDR2 SVGIG (reference sequence). The CDR3 reads CAWTGGRNQPQHF. In DNA, the CDR3 is TGTGCCTGGACAGGGGGACGCAATCAGCCCCAGCATTTT.

The table lists this clone with a few counts. The chain links TRBV4-1 to TRBJ1-5; tentatively, D is TRBD1 (5 bases). V shed 0 bases and J shed 4 bases, with 10 bases lying between them. CDR1 MGHRA and CDR2 YSYEKL come from the germline V gene. This CDR3 contains 15 residues. CDR3 DNA sequence: TGCGCCAGCAGCCAAGATCGGACACTAAATCAGCCCCAGCATTTT. Its translation is CASSQDRTLNQPQHF.

V usage is TRBV7-9 and J usage is TRBJ2-1, with 10 bases matching TRBD2. Germline V CDR1 and CDR2: SEHNR, FQNEAQ (reference sequence). The CDR3 is 16 residues long. V lost 0 bases, J lost 7 bases, and 6 bases stayed unmatched. As DNA, the CDR3 is TGTGCCAGCAGCTTAGCGCAGCTAGCGGGAGTAAATGAGCAGTTCTTC. This codes for CASSLAQLAGVNEQFF.

On this clone: Other DNA sequences within the sample encode an identical CDR3. The V and J genes are TRBV24-1 and TRBJ2-2, with 10 bases lining up with TRBD1. The CDR3 has 15 amino acids. Germline V gives CDR1 KGHDR, CDR2 SFDVKD. V lost 4 bases, J lost 5 bases, and 3 bases stayed unmatched. The CDR3 DNA follows: TGTGCCACCAGTGACCCGGGACAGGGGACCGGGGAGCTGTTTTTT. This sequence encodes CATSDPGQGTGELFF.

The chain employs TRBV11-1 and TRBJ2-5; 8 positions agree with TRBD1. The CDR3 is 15 residues long. Trimming at V came to 5 bases and at J to 4 bases, leaving 9 bases not matched to a gene. Germline CDR1 is SGHAT and CDR2 is FQDESV (reference sequence). The CDR3 loop is CASSLQGALGETQYF. In DNA form, the CDR3 reads TGTGCCAGCAGCCTCCAGGGGGCTTTAGGAGAGACCCAGTACTTC. Based on the CDR3 plus reference TRBV11-1 and TRBJ2-5, the full variable domain is EAEVAQSPRYKITEKSQAVAFWCDPISGHATLYWYRQILGQGPELLVQFQDESVVDDSQLPKDRFSAERLKGVDSTLKIQPAELGDSAMYLCASSLQGALGETQYFGPGTRLLVL.

The chain uses TRBV7-9 and TRBJ1-1; maybe TRBD1 (6 bases). Germline V gene data show CDR1 as SEHNR and CDR2 as FQNEAQ (reference sequence). Deletions cut 5 bases from V and 1 base from J, with 11 bases between. The CDR3 length is 14 residues. This CDR3 is CASSRQASNTEAFF. DNA for the CDR3: TGTGCCAGCAGCCGACAGGCCTCGAACACTGAAGCTTTCTTT.

The chain links TRBV2 to TRBJ1-6; 7 bases map to TRBD1. Germline V gives CDR1 SNHLY, CDR2 FYNNEI. The ends lost 6 bases at V and 5 bases at J; junction bases unmatched: 7. CDR3 length equals 15 residues. CDR3 DNA: TGTGCCAGCAGCCATAGACAGGGAGATAATTCACCCCTCCACTTT. Amino acid sequence: CASSHRQGDNSPLHF.

V usage is TRBV19 and J usage is TRBJ2-7, with 10 bases fitting TRBD2. The CDR3 contains 14 residues. The germline CDR1 and CDR2 sequences are LNHDA and SQIVND (reference sequence). V lost 6 bases, J lost 3 bases, and 5 bases stayed unmatched. The DNA for the CDR3 is TGTGCCAGTAGACGGACTAGCGGAGGCTACGAGCAGTACTTC. Translating it yields CASRRTSGGYEQYF.

This clone was observed a single time. V is TRBV18 and J is TRBJ1-5; D remains unclear. The CDR3 consists of 14 residues. In germline, CDR1 is KGHSH, CDR2 LQKENI. V lost 2 bases to trimming and J lost 0 bases, with 5 bases between them. CDR3: CASSPSHSNQPQHF. CDR3 bases: TGTGCCAGCTCACCAAGCCATAGCAATCAGCCCCAGCATTTT.

This clone was seen more than once but under ten times. The chain carries TRBV3-1 (or the pseudogene TRBV3-2) and TRBJ1-6; the D gene is possibly TRBD1 (6 bases). Germline CDR1 LGHDT, CDR2 YNNKEL (reference sequence). The CDR3 covers 15 residues. Trimming took off 1 base at V and 6 bases at J, with 10 bases between the two ends. The CDR3 loop reads CASSQGTGSNSPLHF. The CDR3 region has the DNA TGTGCCAGCAGCCAAGGAACAGGGAGTAATTCACCCCTCCACTTT.

The chain couples TRBV6-5 to TRBJ2-7, with D possibly being TRBD1 (6 bases). V was trimmed by 9 bases and J by 7 bases, leaving 13 bases between them. The CDR3 is made up of 11 amino acids. The germline CDR1 and CDR2 sequences are MNHEY and SVGAGI. The CDR3 reads CARVGAREQYF. The CDR3 DNA reads TGTGCCAGGGTGGGGGCGCGGGAGCAGTACTTC.